The source of this TCR beta chain is a study of blood T cell repertoires in COVID-19. Study-wide context: The samples span acute and convalescent COVID-19 from the United States, Italy and Spain. Sources were T cells, B-cell-depleted T cells, or PBMCs; the material itself was cDNA or gDNA.

Germline V lookup: CDR1 SEHNR, CDR2 FQNEAQ (reference sequence). The germline V and J ends were trimmed by 4 bases and 4 bases, with 10 bases remaining between them. The CDR3 extends over 13 amino acids. Per the authors' pipeline: Counts of nucleated cells, estimated from reference gene primer amplification, were obtained. The method was immunoSEQ multiplex PCR; TCRdb's version includes in-frame clones alone and lacks a portion of them. The V and J calls and clone size were taken over from that table, and D and trimming were inferred from the DNA. The sample contains roughly 150,000 clones, around 85% of which appear only once.

Sequenced sample: peripheral blood. The V call is TRBV7-9, the J call TRBJ1-2; D call uncertain. This sequence originates from a woman aged 65 to 85 with acute or convalescent COVID-19. The CDR3 DNA follows: TGTGCCAGCAGCTCATCAAGCCCCTATGGCTACACCTTC. Protein product: CASSSSSPYGYTF.